Presented here are 26 T cell receptor beta chains from one specimen sequenced in a study of T cells in Graves' hyperthyroidism and ophthalmopathy. RNA transcripts yielded amplified TCR beta CDR3 regions. Using the HTBI primer set, a first-round RT-PCR was run on the TCR CDR3. TCRdb used MiXCR to reprocess the multiplex PCR reads, holding one entry per CDR3 protein. The sample records fewer than 650,000 distinct CDR3 sequences, 12% to 15% being singletons. The specimen was blood. The origin of the receptors is a woman aged 18-29 years with Graves' ophthalmopathy.

CDR3 residues: CASSEQFGTGNVNQPQHF. The DNA for the CDR3 is TGTGCCAGCAGCGAGCAATTCGGGACAGGGAACGTCAATCAGCCCCAGCATTTT. V gene TRBV9 combines with J gene TRBJ1-5, with 9 bases lining up with TRBD1. Trimming took 3 bases from V and 3 from J; bases not matched to a gene: 13. Germline V gene sequence: CDR1 SGDLS, CDR2 YYNGEE. The length of the CDR3 is 18 residues.

This clonotype occurred many times. The chain couples TRBV20-1 to TRBJ1-1; 8 nucleotides line up with TRBD1. Germline V lookup: CDR1 DFQATT, CDR2 SNEGSKA (reference sequence). The CDR3 runs 15 residues. V dropped 6 bases and J dropped 1; count of bases not matched to a gene: 10. The CDR3 bases are TGCAGTGCCCGACAGGGGACAAGAGGGAACACTGAAGCTTTCTTT. This gives the protein CSARQGTRGNTEAFF.

This clonotype was recorded many times. The chain couples TRBV6-1 to TRBJ1-1, with 8 bases lining up with TRBD1. The V segment lost 6 bases and the J segment 10 bases; nucleotides outside the gene matches: 10. The CDR3 is made up of 13 amino acids. Germline V gene sequence: CDR1 MNHNS, CDR2 SASEGT. This chain's CDR3 is CASRGTGGSSAFF. CDR3 sequence (DNA): TGTGCCAGCAGGGGTACAGGGGGTAGCTCAGCTTTCTTT.

This clonotype has a count of ten or more. This chain links TRBV7-2 with TRBJ2-3; TRBD2 matches 7 bases. CDR1 and CDR2 (germline): SGHTA, FQGNSA. The CDR3 is 16 residues long. V shed 1 base, J shed 2 bases, and the junction held 6 bases outside the gene matches. The DNA of the CDR3 is TGTGCCAGCAGCTTAGGCGAGGGAGGGTTCACAGATACGCAGTATTTT. The encoded protein is CASSLGEGGFTDTQYF.

This chain uses TRBV29-1 with TRBJ1-2; 9 bases map to TRBD1. Germline trimming cut 4 bases from V and 3 bases from J; bases unmatched to any gene: 6. The CDR3 is made up of 14 amino acids. Per germline, CDR1 SQVTM and CDR2 ANQGSEA. The CDR3 nucleotides are TGCAGCGTTGTCGGGACAGGGACCGACTATGGCTACACCTTC. Encoded protein: CSVVGTGTDYGYTF.

The chain combines TRBV13 with TRBJ2-3; D may be TRBD2 (6 bases). The germline CDR1 and CDR2 sequences are PRHDT and FYEKMQ (reference sequence). CDR3 length: 15 residues. V was clipped by 5 bases and J by 4 bases, with 16 bases between them. CDR3 DNA sequence: TGTGCCAGCAGCAAACCCCGACTAGTTTCAGATACGCAGTATTTT. It is translated as CASSKPRLVSDTQYF.

This clonotype has a count of ten or more. J is TRBJ1-5 and V is TRBV20-1; TRBD1 matches 9 bases. V dropped 3 bases and J dropped 7; count of bases not matched to a gene: 10. The CDR3 contains 15 residues. Germline V CDR1 and CDR2: DFQATT, SNEGSKA (reference sequence). The CDR3 region has the DNA TGCAGTGCTAGTGACGGGACAGGGTGGGGGCAGCCCCAGCATTTT. It translates to CSASDGTGWGQPQHF.

About this clonotype: Since a much larger clone is just one base distant, this may be a read error. The rearrangement joins TRBV11-3 to TRBJ2-2, with 8 bases lining up with TRBD2. The CDR3 spans 18 residues. V was clipped by 0 bases and J by 0 bases; unmatched bases: 6. The germline CDR1 and CDR2 sequences are SGHNT and YENEEA. The CDR3 DNA is TGTGCCAGCAGCTTAGACGGTAGCGGGGACACGAACACCGGGGAGCTGTTTTTT. Amino acids: CASSLDGSGDTNTGELFF.

This clonotype turned up a few times. The chain is built from TRBV7-2 and TRBJ2-7; D possibly uses TRBD1 or TRBD2 (5 bases each). This CDR3 has 14 amino acids. Germline-derived CDR1 and CDR2 are SGHTA and FQGNSA. Trimming shortened V by 7 bases and J by 2 bases, and 15 bases separated the two germline ends. CDR3 amino acids: CASTKIPGPYEQYF. The CDR3 region has the DNA TGTGCCAGCACAAAAATCCCGGGGCCCTACGAGCAGTACTTC.

This clonotype was seen many times. V and J are TRBV7-6 and TRBJ2-1, with 15 bases identical to TRBD2. The CDR3 covers 18 residues. V gave up 5 bases and J gave up 7 bases; unmatched junction bases: 12. Germline loops: CDR1 SGHVS, CDR2 FNYEAQ. The CDR3 bases are TGTGCCAGCAGCCACGGACTAGCGGGAGGGCCCTTGGGGAATGAGCAGTTCTTC. Translation: CASSHGLAGGPLGNEQFF.

To note about this clonotype: This clone may be a read error of a much larger clone one base away. This chain joins TRBV10-3 and TRBJ2-3; 14 nucleotides line up with TRBD2. This CDR3 comprises 19 residues. V lost 7 bases to trimming and J lost 2 bases; unmatched junction nucleotides: 14. CDR1 and CDR2 (germline): ENHRY, SYGVKD. The CDR3 region is CAINHPRLAGGPDTDTQYF. The CDR3 nucleotides read TGTGCCATCAACCACCCCAGACTAGCGGGAGGGCCAGACACAGATACGCAGTATTTT.

The V and J genes are TRBV20-1 and TRBJ2-7, with TRBD1 as a possible D gene (5 bases). CDR1 and CDR2 (germline): DFQATT, SNEGSKA (reference sequence). CDR3 length: 12 amino acids. V was clipped by 7 bases and J by 3 bases, with 13 bases between them. CDR3 DNA: TGCAGTGGCCGTAGGGGCGACTACGAGCAGTACTTC. Protein: CSGRRGDYEQYF.

A few counts support this clonotype. A clone one base away is much larger, so this may be a read error. The V call is TRBV12-3 or TRBV12-4, the J call TRBJ1-5, with 9 bases fitting TRBD1. The CDR3 runs 15 residues. The DNA of the CDR3 is TGTGTCAGCAGACTACAGGGGGCTGGCAATCAGCCCCAGCATTTT. As protein: CVSRLQGAGNQPQHF.

This clonotype was observed a handful of times. The chain uses TRBV6-1 and TRBJ1-1, with D maybe TRBD1 (5 bases). In germline, CDR1 is MNHNS, CDR2 SASEGT. Trimming removed 8 bases at V and 1 base at J, with 11 bases between. The CDR3 is 13 residues long. The CDR3 loop reads CASWGSSNTEAFF. The CDR3 region has the DNA TGTGCCAGCTGGGGCAGCTCGAACACTGAAGCTTTCTTT.

The chain joins TRBV30 to TRBJ2-2; the D gene is possibly TRBD2 (6 bases). This CDR3 is built from 13 residues. The V and J ends lost 0 bases and 7 bases respectively, with 9 bases between them. Germline CDR1 reads GTSNPN; CDR2 reads SVGIG (reference sequence). The CDR3 nucleotides are TGTGCCTGGAGTGTGGGAGGTAACGGGGAGCTGTTTTTT. Translated: CAWSVGGNGELFF.

The table lists this clonotype with many counts. This sequence joins TRBV5-1 and TRBJ1-1; the match to TRBD1 covers 7 bases. The germline CDR1 and CDR2 sequences are SGHRS and YFSETQ. The V and J ends lost 6 bases and 6 bases, in that order; junction bases with no gene match: 8. The CDR3 totals 13 residues. Here the CDR3 reads CASKTTGNSEAFF. As DNA, the CDR3 is TGCGCCAGCAAGACGACAGGGAATTCTGAAGCTTTCTTT. Full variable domain (rest looked up from reference TRBV5-1 and TRBJ1-1): KAGVTQTPRYLIKTRGQQVTLSCSPISGHRSVSWYQQTPGQGLQFLFEYFSETQRNKGNFPGRFSGRQFSNSRSEMNVSTLELGDSALYLCASKTTGNSEAFFGQGTRLTVV.

Ten or more counts support this clonotype. The DNA for the CDR3 is TGTGCCATCGGACAGGGTACGATACGGGAGAATCAGCCCCAGCATTTT. It encodes CAIGQGTIRENQPQHF. The chain links TRBV10-3 to TRBJ1-5; 8 bases map to TRBD1. Germline trimming cut 8 bases from V and 4 bases from J; bases unmatched to any gene: 13. The CDR3 is made up of 16 amino acids. Germline loops: CDR1 ENHRY, CDR2 SYGVKD.

Only a few counts were recorded for this clonotype. Being one base from a much bigger clone, this may be a read error. The chain employs TRBV2 and TRBJ1-1; D gene unclear. This CDR3 has 12 amino acids. Looked up from germline, CDR1 is SNHLY and CDR2 is FYNNEI. The CDR3 is CASSEWLDEASF. The CDR3 nucleotides are TGTGCCAGCAGTGAGTGGTTGGACGAAGCTTCCTTT.

This clonotype was seen many times. The genes are TRBV6-1 and TRBJ2-1; 14 nucleotides line up with TRBD2. The CDR3 sequence is 16 residues long. Losses at the gene ends were 5 bases for V and 6 bases for J; bases not matched to a gene: 6. The germline V gene encodes CDR1 MNHNS and CDR2 SASEGT. This CDR3 reads CASSLTGTSGSNEQFF. The CDR3 DNA reads TGTGCCAGCAGTTTAACCGGGACTAGCGGGAGCAATGAGCAGTTCTTC.

The chain uses TRBV2 and TRBJ2-7, with 8 bases that match TRBD1. V lost 8 bases to trimming and J lost 2 bases; unmatched junction nucleotides: 20. The CDR3 loop spans 18 amino acids. Germline values: CDR1 SNHLY, CDR2 FYNNEI. The CDR3 DNA reads TGTGCCAGCTCACCTTACTCCGGGACCCGACAGGGGACCTACGAGCAGTACTTC. Translating gives CASSPYSGTRQGTYEQYF.

This sequence joins TRBV4-1 and TRBJ1-5; a possible D gene is TRBD1 (5 bases). V was clipped by 1 base and J by 2 bases, with 15 bases between them. The CDR3 extends over 17 amino acids. CDR1 and CDR2 from the germline V gene are MGHRA and YSYEKL. The CDR3: CASSQGIGATRNQPQHF. Written as DNA, the CDR3 is TGCGCCAGCAGCCAAGGTATCGGGGCCACACGCAATCAGCCCCAGCATTTT.

This clonotype appeared many times. Here the CDR3 DNA reads TGTGCCAGCAGTTCCCGGACTAGCGGGAGCACAGATACGCAGTATTTT. Translating it yields CASSSRTSGSTDTQYF. V is TRBV27 and J is TRBJ2-3; TRBD2 aligns across 11 bases. The CDR3 is 16 amino acids. Germline V lookup: CDR1 MNHEY, CDR2 SMNVEV (reference sequence). V trimming: 4 bases; J trimming: 0 bases; junction bases outside the gene matches: 3.

This clonotype appeared many times. The chain employs TRBV7-2 and TRBJ1-2; D uncertain. This CDR3 is 15 amino acids long. The germline V and J ends were trimmed by 1 base and 5 bases, with 14 bases remaining between them. The germline CDR1 and CDR2 sequences are SGHTA and FQGNSA. The CDR3 reads CASSLVPREQYGYTF. The CDR3 DNA is TGTGCCAGCAGCTTAGTCCCAAGGGAACAATATGGCTACACCTTC.

This clonotype was seen more than once but under ten times. This chain connects TRBV19 to TRBJ2-1; D ambiguous. Germline V lookup: CDR1 LNHDA, CDR2 SQIVND (reference sequence). The CDR3 length is 15 residues. V dropped 3 bases and J dropped 0 bases, with 9 bases sitting between them. The chain's CDR3 is CASSIPRSSYNEQFF. DNA for the CDR3: TGTGCCAGTAGTATTCCCAGGAGCTCCTACAATGAGCAGTTCTTC.

The table lists this clonotype with many counts. This sequence joins TRBV11-3 and TRBJ1-1; D is undetermined. The CDR3 consists of 14 residues. Per the germline V gene, CDR1 is SGHNT and CDR2 is YENEEA. Trimming cost V 5 bases and J 1 base, with 11 bases left between them. CDR3 in amino acids: CASSPRGWNTEAFF. The CDR3 DNA is TGTGCCAGCAGCCCGCGAGGCTGGAACACTGAAGCTTTCTTT. The complete variable domain, with remaining parts taken from reference TRBV11-3 and TRBJ1-1, reads EAGVVQSPRYKIIEKKQPVAFWCNPISGHNTLYWYLQNLGQGPELLIRYENEEAVDDSQLPKDRFSAERLKGVDSTLKIQPAELGDSAVYLCASSPRGWNTEAFFGQGTRLTVV.

The chain joins TRBV5-4 to TRBJ1-2; 7 nucleotides align to TRBD1. Germline V gives CDR1 SGHNT, CDR2 YYREEE (reference sequence). V was clipped by 4 bases and J by 2 bases; unmatched bases: 5. This CDR3 has 14 residues. The DNA for the CDR3 is TGTGCCAGCAGCCAAGGGACAGACAACTATGGCTACACCTTC. Protein sequence: CASSQGTDNYGYTF.